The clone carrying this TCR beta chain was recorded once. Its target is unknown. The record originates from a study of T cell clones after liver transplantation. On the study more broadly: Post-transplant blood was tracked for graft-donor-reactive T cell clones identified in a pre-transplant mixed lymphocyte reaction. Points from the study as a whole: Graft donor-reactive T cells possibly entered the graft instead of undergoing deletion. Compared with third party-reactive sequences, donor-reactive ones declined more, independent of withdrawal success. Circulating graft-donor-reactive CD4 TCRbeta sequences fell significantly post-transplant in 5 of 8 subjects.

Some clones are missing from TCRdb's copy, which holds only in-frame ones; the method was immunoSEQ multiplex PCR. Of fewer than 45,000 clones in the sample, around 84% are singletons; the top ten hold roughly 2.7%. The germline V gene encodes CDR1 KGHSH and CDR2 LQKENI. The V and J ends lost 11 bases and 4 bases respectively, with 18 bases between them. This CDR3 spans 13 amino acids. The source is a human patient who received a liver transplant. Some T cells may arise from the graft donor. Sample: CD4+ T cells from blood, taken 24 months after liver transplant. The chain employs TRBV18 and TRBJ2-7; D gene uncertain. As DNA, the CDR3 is TGTGCCGTTCGTCCTTCGACCTCTTACGAGCAGTACTTC. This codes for CAVRPSTSYEQYF.